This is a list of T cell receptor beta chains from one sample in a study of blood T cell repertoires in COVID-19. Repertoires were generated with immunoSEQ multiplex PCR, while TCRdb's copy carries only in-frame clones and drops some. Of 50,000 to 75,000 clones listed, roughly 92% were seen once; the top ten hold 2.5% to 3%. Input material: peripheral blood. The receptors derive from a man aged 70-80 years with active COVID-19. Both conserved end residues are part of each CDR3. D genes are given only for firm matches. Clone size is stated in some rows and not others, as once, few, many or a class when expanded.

CASSVDNSKNQPQHF	TGTGCCAGCAGCGTAGATAACAGTAAAAATCAGCCCCAGCATTTT	-	TRBJ1-5	-	TRBV9
CSASPVSTGVISPLHF	TGCAGTGCTAGTCCCGTGTCGACAGGGGTAATTTCACCCCTCCACTTT	TRBD1	TRBJ1-6	-	TRBV20-1
CASSQVTADEQYF	TGTGCCAGCAGCCAAGTCACAGCGGACGAGCAGTACTTC	-	TRBJ2-7	-	TRBV3-1/TRBV3-2
CASSSERDQPQHF	TGTGCCAGCAGCTCAGAGCGTGATCAGCCCCAGCATTTT	-	TRBJ1-5	-	TRBV7-8
CATSRTRSLSGNTIYF	TGTGCCACCAGCAGAACGAGAAGCCTCTCTGGAAACACCATATATTTT	-	TRBJ1-3	-	TRBV15
CASSPKSRGLNTEAFF	TGTGCCAGCAGTCCCAAATCTAGGGGTTTGAACACTGAAGCTTTCTTT	-	TRBJ1-1	-	TRBV28
CASSPTRGSGANVLTF	TGTGCCAGCAGCCCCACCAGGGGCTCAGGGGCCAACGTCCTGACTTTC	-	TRBJ2-6	-	TRBV2
CASSEGEFGNEKLFF	TGTGCCAGCAGCGAGGGGGAATTCGGTAATGAAAAACTGTTTTTT	-	TRBJ1-4	-	TRBV9
CASRLGAGDVGAQYF	TGTGCCAGCAGATTGGGGGCAGGGGACGTGGGCGCACAGTATTTT	-	TRBJ2-3	-	TRBV5-4
CASSFQRGPGYGYTF	TGTGCCAGCAGCTTTCAAAGGGGGCCTGGCTATGGCTACACCTTC	TRBD1	TRBJ1-2	-	TRBV7-9
CAISESGQGGTQYF	TGTGCCATCAGTGAGTCAGGACAGGGTGGGACCCAGTACTTC	TRBD1	TRBJ2-5	-	TRBV10-3
CASSAGGDNSPLHF	TGTGCCAGCAGCGCAGGAGGGGATAATTCACCCCTCCACTTT	-	TRBJ1-6	once	TRBV5-6
CASSLQSQSGYTF	TGTGCCAGCAGCTTACAGTCCCAGTCCGGCTACACCTTC	-	TRBJ1-2	few	TRBV7-3
CAISMDLPGLQGNTIYF	TGTGCCATCAGTATGGATCTCCCGGGACTGCAGGGAAACACCATATATTTT	-	TRBJ1-3	-	TRBV10-3
CASSQGPGLAYEQYF	TGTGCCAGCAGCCAAGGCCCGGGACTAGCCTACGAGCAGTACTTC	TRBD2	TRBJ2-7	-	TRBV3-1/TRBV3-2
CASSLAAGPGNTIYF	TGCGCCAGCAGCTTGGCGGCGGGGCCTGGAAACACCATATATTTT	-	TRBJ1-3	-	TRBV5-1
CASSWDRERANEKLFF	TGTGCCAGTAGTTGGGACAGGGAAAGGGCTAATGAAAAACTGTTTTTT	TRBD1	TRBJ1-4	-	TRBV19
CASSYGTGDQPQHF	TGTGCCAGCAGTTACGGGACAGGTGATCAGCCCCAGCATTTT	TRBD1	TRBJ1-5	once	TRBV6-5
CASSSPRNPGIGNQPQHF	TGTGCCAGCAGCAGTCCCCGAAACCCAGGGATTGGCAATCAGCCCCAGCATTTT	-	TRBJ1-5	-	TRBV21-1
CASSIWAGGVNTGELFF	TGTGCCAGTAGTATTTGGGCGGGGGGAGTGAACACCGGGGAGCTGTTTTTT	TRBD2	TRBJ2-2	-	TRBV19
CASSIIGGASNQPQHF	TGTGCCAGTAGTATAATAGGTGGAGCTAGCAATCAGCCCCAGCATTTT	-	TRBJ1-5	-	TRBV19
CASSLDARGGDEKLFF	TGTGCCAGCAGCTTAGATGCGCGGGGGGGTGATGAAAAACTGTTTTTT	-	TRBJ1-4	-	TRBV7-6
CASSQLAGVGETQYF	TGTGCCAGCAGCCAACTAGCGGGGGTCGGGGAGACCCAGTACTTC	TRBD2	TRBJ2-5	-	TRBV3-1/TRBV3-2
CASSPTDSMNYGYTF	TGTGCCAGCTCACCGACGGACAGTATGAACTATGGCTACACCTTC	-	TRBJ1-2	-	TRBV18
CASSPAQGSIVSGANVLTF	TGCGCCAGCAGCCCAGCACAGGGGTCAATTGTCTCTGGGGCCAACGTCCTGACTTTC	TRBD1	TRBJ2-6	-	TRBV4-1
CASSPGTDAGELFF	TGTGCCAGCTCACCCGGGACAGACGCCGGGGAGCTGTTTTTT	TRBD1	TRBJ2-2	once	TRBV18
CASSLDFVAKGIQYF	TGCGCCAGCAGCCTGGACTTCGTCGCGAAGGGGATCCAGTACTTC	-	TRBJ2-5	-	TRBV5-1
CASSGHLNEKLFF	TGTGCCAGCAGTGGGCACCTCAATGAAAAACTGTTTTTT	-	TRBJ1-4	-	TRBV25-1
CASSIPGGASDTQYF	TGTGCCAGTAGTATCCCCGGGGGGGCATCAGATACGCAGTATTTT	TRBD2	TRBJ2-3	-	TRBV19
CASSVWGQGATDTQYF	TGTGCCAGCAGCGTATGGGGACAGGGGGCGACAGATACGCAGTATTTT	TRBD1	TRBJ2-3	-	TRBV9
CTSSQGSAEKETQYF	TGCACCAGCAGCCAAGGGTCAGCGGAGAAAGAGACCCAGTACTTC	-	TRBJ2-5	once	TRBV1
CASSIGGMRVNQPQHF	TGTGCCAGTAGTATTGGTGGTATGCGGGTGAATCAGCCCCAGCATTTT	-	TRBJ1-5	-	TRBV19
CASSTGRGPHYEQYF	TGTGCCAGCAGTACAGGCAGGGGCCCTCACTACGAGCAGTACTTC	-	TRBJ2-7	once	TRBV7-6
CASSRQGDTIYF	TGTGCCAGCAGCCGACAGGGTGACACCATATATTTT	TRBD1	TRBJ1-3	-	TRBV6-5
CASSVHRGPSSYEQYF	TGTGCCAGCAGCGTCCACAGGGGGCCTAGCTCCTACGAGCAGTACTTC	TRBD1	TRBJ2-7	-	TRBV7-9
CASSTGTGGWVDEQFF	TGTGCCAGCAGCACGGGGACAGGGGGCTGGGTTGATGAGCAGTTCTTC	TRBD1	TRBJ2-1	-	TRBV11-3
CASSANYFGYTF	TGTGCCAGTAGTGCCAACTATTTTGGCTACACCTTC	-	TRBJ1-2	once	TRBV19
CASSLTLQNNEQFF	TGTGCCAGCAGCTTAACGCTACAGAACAATGAGCAGTTCTTC	-	TRBJ2-1	-	TRBV7-3
CASSQEGGTGELFF	TGCGCCAGCAGCCAAGAAGGGGGCACCGGGGAGCTGTTTTTT	-	TRBJ2-2	-	TRBV4-3
CASSSGGQGEETQYF	TGTGCCAGCAGTTCCGGCGGACAGGGGGAAGAGACCCAGTACTTC	TRBD1	TRBJ2-5	-	TRBV6-2/TRBV6-3
CASSQSGVRQPQHF	TGTGCCAGCAGCCAATCAGGGGTGCGTCAGCCCCAGCATTTT	-	TRBJ1-5	-	TRBV3-1/TRBV3-2
CASSQLRDRVSSYEQYF	TGTGCCAGCAGCCAACTCCGGGACAGGGTAAGCTCCTACGAGCAGTACTTC	TRBD1	TRBJ2-7	-	TRBV3-1/TRBV3-2
CASSLLGGVQPQHF	TGTGCCAGCAGTTTATTGGGGGGGGTGCAGCCCCAGCATTTT	-	TRBJ1-5	-	TRBV27
CASSSGQLNYGYTF	TGTGCCAGCAGCTCGGGACAGTTGAACTATGGCTACACCTTC	TRBD1	TRBJ1-2	-	TRBV5-6
CASSIDQGAIEQYF	TGTGCCAGTAGTATAGATCAGGGGGCCATCGAGCAGTACTTC	TRBD1	TRBJ2-7	-	TRBV19
CASSQVPGVWETQYF	TGCGCCAGCAGCCAAGTTCCCGGGGTTTGGGAGACCCAGTACTTC	-	TRBJ2-5	-	TRBV4-1
CASSVSGAVDEKLFF	TGCGCCAGCAGCGTGTCAGGGGCCGTGGATGAAAAACTGTTTTTT	-	TRBJ1-4	-	TRBV5-1
CASSWNGGSEQFF	TGTGCCAGCAGCTGGAACGGGGGGAGTGAGCAGTTCTTC	TRBD2	TRBJ2-1	-	TRBV7-2
CASSLLPGQGIAEAFF	TGTGCCAGCAGCTTATTACCGGGACAGGGTATCGCTGAAGCTTTCTTT	TRBD1	TRBJ1-1	-	TRBV7-2
CASSPQSYNSPLHF	TGTGCCAGCTCACCACAGAGCTATAATTCACCCCTCCACTTT	-	TRBJ1-6	-	TRBV18
CASSRRVSGNTIYF	TGTGCCAGCAGCCGCAGGGTATCTGGAAACACCATATATTTT	-	TRBJ1-3	once	TRBV3-1/TRBV3-2
CASRGSGSTGELFF	TGCGCCAGCAGGGGGAGCGGGAGCACCGGGGAGCTGTTTTTT	TRBD2	TRBJ2-2	-	TRBV4-1
CASRLAGGPYEQYF	TGTGCCAGCAGACTAGCGGGGGGGCCCTACGAGCAGTACTTC	TRBD2	TRBJ2-7	-	TRBV7-2
CASGLVTYSGNTIYF	TGTGCTAGTGGTTTGGTCACCTACTCTGGAAACACCATATATTTT	-	TRBJ1-3	-	TRBV12-5
CASSSPGLGINNEQFF	TGCGCCAGCAGCTCGCCGGGACTAGGCATTAACAATGAGCAGTTCTTC	TRBD2	TRBJ2-1	-	TRBV5-1
CASTPEAVEVYGYTF	TGTGCCAGCACCCCTGAGGCAGTTGAGGTCTATGGCTACACCTTC	-	TRBJ1-2	-	TRBV6-2/TRBV6-3
CASIKLAGHTDTQYF	TGTGCCAGCATCAAACTAGCGGGTCACACAGATACGCAGTATTTT	TRBD2	TRBJ2-3	-	TRBV6-1
CASSHPGLGADTQYF	TGCGCCAGCAGCCACCCGGGACTTGGGGCAGATACGCAGTATTTT	-	TRBJ2-3	-	TRBV4-1
CASSQGALAGGLGELFF	TGTGCCAGCAGTCAAGGGGCCCTAGCGGGGGGCCTCGGGGAGCTGTTTTTT	TRBD2	TRBJ2-2	once	TRBV14